Listed below are T cell receptor beta chains from one sample, sequenced in a study of regulatory T cells in long-lasting Graves disease. TCRdb recomputed calls from the multiplex PCR reads with MiXCR, one row per CDR3 protein. Of over 350,000 distinct CDR3 sequences listed, 15% were seen once; the top ten hold approximately 7.8%. This sample also belongs to another study, concerning T cells in Graves' hyperthyroidism and ophthalmopathy.

Sequencing was performed on peripheral blood mononuclear cells (PBMCs), taken at new diagnosis, from a patient treated with antithyroid drugs. The receptors derive from a woman aged 40 to 50 with Graves disease. The CDR3 runs from the conserved cysteine through the conserved F or W. A D gene is named only where the DNA matches it firmly. The size entry is marked missing in some rows and otherwise reads once, few, many or a size class.

size: many
V: TRBV11-2
J: TRBJ1-1
D: NA
CDR3: CASSHPATEAFF
DNA: TGTGCCAGCAGCCACCCGGCCACTGAAGCTTTCTTT

size: many
V: TRBV27
J: TRBJ2-2
D: NA
CDR3: CASSLSRTVNTGELFF
DNA: TGTGCCAGCAGTTTATCTAGGACAGTGAACACCGGGGAGCTGTTTTTT

size: many
V: TRBV27
J: TRBJ2-7
D: TRBD2
CDR3: CASSGIAGGAYEQYF
DNA: TGTGCCAGCAGTGGAATAGCGGGTGGGGCCTACGAGCAGTACTTC

size: many
V: TRBV28
J: TRBJ2-7
D: NA
CDR3: CASSLLGGGGYEQYF
DNA: TGTGCCAGCAGTTTACTGGGCGGGGGCGGCTACGAGCAGTACTTC

size: few
V: TRBV19
J: TRBJ2-3
D: TRBD2
CDR3: CASSTRGLAGTDTQYF
DNA: TGTGCCAGTAGTACGAGGGGACTAGCGGGCACAGATACGCAGTATTTT

size: many
V: TRBV30
J: TRBJ2-5
D: TRBD1
CDR3: CAWSHGQGGETQYF
DNA: TGTGCCTGGAGTCACGGACAGGGTGGAGAGACCCAGTACTTC

size: many
V: TRBV7-2
J: TRBJ2-7
D: NA
CDR3: CASSLFDRTYEQYF
DNA: TGTGCCAGCAGCTTATTTGACAGGACCTACGAGCAGTACTTC

size: few
V: TRBV5-1
J: TRBJ2-7
D: NA
CDR3: CASSLISNSYEQYF
DNA: TGCGCCAGCAGCTTGATCAGCAACTCCTACGAGCAGTACTTC

size: few
V: TRBV6-1
J: TRBJ1-2
D: TRBD1
CDR3: CASGRDSLYGYTF
DNA: TGTGCCAGCGGAAGGGACAGTCTTTATGGCTACACCTTC

size: NA
V: TRBV3-1
J: TRBJ2-7
D: TRBD1
CDR3: CASSQDMAGGLYEQYF
DNA: TGTGCCAGCAGCCAAGATATGGCAGGGGGCCTTTACGAGCAGTACTTC

size: many
V: TRBV28
J: TRBJ2-3
D: NA
CDR3: CASSTPGSLGDTQYF
DNA: TGTGCCAGCAGTACCCCGGGTAGCTTGGGAGATACGCAGTATTTT

size: few
V: TRBV15
J: TRBJ2-7
D: NA
CDR3: CATAQAESYEQYF
DNA: TGTGCCACCGCACAGGCGGAATCCTACGAGCAGTACTTC

size: NA
V: TRBV11-2
J: TRBJ1-6
D: NA
CDR3: CASSSRGSSYNSPLHF
DNA: TGTGCCAGCAGCTCGAGGGGGAGCTCCTATAATTCACCCCTCCACTTT

size: few
V: TRBV7-9
J: TRBJ2-1
D: TRBD2
CDR3: CASTNPRRLAGPNEQFF
DNA: TGTGCCAGCACCAACCCGAGGCGGCTAGCGGGTCCCAATGAGCAGTTCTTC

size: many
V: TRBV20-1
J: TRBJ1-1
D: NA
CDR3: CSARVSGESTEAFF
DNA: TGCAGTGCTAGAGTAAGCGGGGAGAGCACTGAAGCTTTCTTT

size: few
V: TRBV6-5
J: TRBJ2-7
D: NA
CDR3: CASSYWGSPYEQYF
DNA: TGTGCCAGCAGTTACTGGGGCTCCCCCTACGAGCAGTACTTC

size: NA
V: TRBV5-4
J: TRBJ2-1
D: TRBD2
CDR3: CASRLAGAEEQFF
DNA: TGTGCCAGTCGACTAGCGGGAGCTGAAGAGCAGTTCTTC

size: NA
V: TRBV4-1
J: TRBJ2-1
D: NA
CDR3: CASSQGLKGGRGRNEQFF
DNA: TGCGCCAGCAGCCAAGGGCTCAAGGGGGGGCGGGGTCGGAATGAGCAGTTCTTC

size: many
V: TRBV5-4
J: TRBJ2-1
D: TRBD2
CDR3: CASRSAGGNEQFF
DNA: TGTGCCAGCAGATCCGCGGGGGGTAATGAGCAGTTCTTC

size: few
V: TRBV6-2/TRBV6-3
J: TRBJ1-1
D: NA
CDR3: CASSYAWNTEAFF
DNA: TGTGCCAGCAGTTATGCCTGGAACACTGAAGCTTTCTTT

size: many
V: TRBV12-3/TRBV12-4
J: TRBJ2-3
D: NA
CDR3: CASSFVRGGTDTQYF
DNA: TGTGCCAGCAGTTTTGTCAGGGGCGGCACAGATACGCAGTATTTT

size: few
V: TRBV6-1
J: TRBJ2-1
D: TRBD1
CDR3: CASRGDSNEQFF
DNA: TGTGCCAGCAGGGGGGACAGCAATGAGCAGTTCTTC